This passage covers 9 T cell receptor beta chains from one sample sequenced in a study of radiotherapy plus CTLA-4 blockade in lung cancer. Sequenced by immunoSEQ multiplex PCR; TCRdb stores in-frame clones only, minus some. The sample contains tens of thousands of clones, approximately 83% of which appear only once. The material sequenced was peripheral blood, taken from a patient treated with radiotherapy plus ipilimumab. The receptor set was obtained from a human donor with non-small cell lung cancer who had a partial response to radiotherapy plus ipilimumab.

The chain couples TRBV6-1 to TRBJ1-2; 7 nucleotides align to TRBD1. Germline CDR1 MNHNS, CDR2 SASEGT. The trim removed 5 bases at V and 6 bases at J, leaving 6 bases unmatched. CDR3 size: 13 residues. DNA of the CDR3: TGTGCCAGCAGTCTGACAGGGATAGATGGCTACACCTTC. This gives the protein CASSLTGIDGYTF.

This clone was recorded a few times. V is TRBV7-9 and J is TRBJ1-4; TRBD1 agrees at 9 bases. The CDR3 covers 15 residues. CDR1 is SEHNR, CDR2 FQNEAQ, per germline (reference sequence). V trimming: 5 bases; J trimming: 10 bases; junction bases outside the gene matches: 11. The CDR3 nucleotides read TGTGCCAGCAGCACAAAGGACAGGGGTAATAGAAAACTGTTTTTT. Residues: CASSTKDRGNRKLFF. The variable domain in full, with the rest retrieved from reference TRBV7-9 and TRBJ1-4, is DTGVSQNPRHKITKRGQNVTFRCDPISEHNRLYWYRQTLGQGPEFLTYFQNEAQLEKSRLLSDRFSAERPKGSFSTLEIQRTEQGDSAMYLCASSTKDRGNRKLFFGSGTQLSVL.

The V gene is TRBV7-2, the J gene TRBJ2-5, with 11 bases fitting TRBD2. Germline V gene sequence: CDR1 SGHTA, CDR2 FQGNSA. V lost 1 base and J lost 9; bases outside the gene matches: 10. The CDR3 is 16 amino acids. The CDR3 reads CASSLGTSGPQGAQYF. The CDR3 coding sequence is TGTGCCAGCAGCTTAGGGACTAGCGGGCCTCAAGGGGCCCAGTACTTC.

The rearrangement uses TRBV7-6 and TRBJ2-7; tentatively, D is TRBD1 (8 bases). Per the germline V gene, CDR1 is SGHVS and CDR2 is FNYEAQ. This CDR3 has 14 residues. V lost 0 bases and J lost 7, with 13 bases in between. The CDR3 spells CASSLADREGEQYF. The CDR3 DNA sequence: TGTGCCAGCAGCTTAGCGGACAGGGAGGGAGAGCAGTACTTC.

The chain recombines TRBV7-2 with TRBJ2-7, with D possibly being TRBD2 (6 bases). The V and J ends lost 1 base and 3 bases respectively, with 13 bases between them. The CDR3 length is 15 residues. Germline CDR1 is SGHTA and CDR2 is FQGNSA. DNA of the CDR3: TGTGCCAGCAGCTTAGGCCAGGGAGGTCTCTACGAGCAGTACGTC. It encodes CASSLGQGGLYEQYV.

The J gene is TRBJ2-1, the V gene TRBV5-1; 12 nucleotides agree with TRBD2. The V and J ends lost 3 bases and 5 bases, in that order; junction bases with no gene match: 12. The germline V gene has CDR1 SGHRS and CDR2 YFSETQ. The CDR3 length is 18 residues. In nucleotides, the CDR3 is TGCGCCAGCAGCTATTATTCGACTAGCGGGAGTCAAAACAATGAGCAGTTCTTC. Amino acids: CASSYYSTSGSQNNEQFF.

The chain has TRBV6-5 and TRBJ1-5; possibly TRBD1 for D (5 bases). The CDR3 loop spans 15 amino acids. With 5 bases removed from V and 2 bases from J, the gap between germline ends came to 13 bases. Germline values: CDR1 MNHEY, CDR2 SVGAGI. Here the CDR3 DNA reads TGTGCCAGCAGTCGAACAGGAACTCGCAATCAGCCCCAGCATTTT. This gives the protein CASSRTGTRNQPQHF.

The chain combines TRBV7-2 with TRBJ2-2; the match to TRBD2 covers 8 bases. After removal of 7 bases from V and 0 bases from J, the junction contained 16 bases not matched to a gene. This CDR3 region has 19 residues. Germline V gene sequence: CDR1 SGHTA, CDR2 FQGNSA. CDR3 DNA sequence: TGTGCCAGCAACGAAGCGAGCGGGAGTCCTAACTCGAACACCGGGGAGCTGTTTTTT. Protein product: CASNEASGSPNSNTGELFF.

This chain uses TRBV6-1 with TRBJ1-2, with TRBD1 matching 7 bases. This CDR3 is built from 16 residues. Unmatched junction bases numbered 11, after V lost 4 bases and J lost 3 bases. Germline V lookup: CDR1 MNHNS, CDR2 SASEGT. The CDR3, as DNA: TGTGCCAGCAGTGCGACAGGGACAGAAAAGTACTATGGCTACACCTTC. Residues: CASSATGTEKYYGYTF.